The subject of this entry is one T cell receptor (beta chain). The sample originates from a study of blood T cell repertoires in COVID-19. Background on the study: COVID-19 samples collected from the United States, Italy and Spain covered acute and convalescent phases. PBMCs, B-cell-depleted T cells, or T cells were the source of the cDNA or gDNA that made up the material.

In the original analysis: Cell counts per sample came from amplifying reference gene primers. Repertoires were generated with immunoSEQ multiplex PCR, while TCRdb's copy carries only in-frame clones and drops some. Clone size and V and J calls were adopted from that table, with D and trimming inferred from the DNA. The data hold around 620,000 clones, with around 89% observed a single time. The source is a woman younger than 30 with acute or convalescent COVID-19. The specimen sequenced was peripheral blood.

The CDR3 DNA sequence: TGTGCCAGCAGCTTAGCACGTGAGGACACAATGAACACTGAAGCTTTCTTT. Residues: CASSLAREDTMNTEAFF. The genes are TRBV7-6 and TRBJ1-1; D might be TRBD1 (5 bases). Trimming stripped 0 bases from V and 0 bases from J, with 14 bases between. CDR1 is SGHVS and CDR2 is FNYEAQ in the germline V gene. The CDR3 is 17 residues long.